This paragraph reports one T cell receptor (beta chain). This CDR3 contains 15 residues. Trimming removed 0 bases from V and 5 bases from J, with 10 bases in between. Germline-derived CDR1 and CDR2 are LNHNV and YYDKDF (reference sequence). Time point indicated: week 3, after first cycle of checkpoint inhibitor. Samples come from before therapy and from week 3 after the first blockade cycle. Apart from two fast progressors, RECIST 1.1 response was judged 12 weeks post-infusion. Prior systemic cancer therapy, immunosuppressant use and other active malignancies excluded patients. This record belongs to a study of blood T cell dynamics during melanoma immunotherapy. Sequencing was performed with immunoSEQ multiplex PCR; in TCRdb, only in-frame clones are kept and a portion is missing. The sample records 13,000 to 15,000 clones, 90% to 95% being singletons.

The specimen comprised blood, sampled from a patient treated with checkpoint blockade. The sequence was collected from a human donor with melanoma. V and J are TRBV15 and TRBJ1-4; D not certain. CDR3 bases: TGTGCCACCAGCAGAGAGGGCAGACTAAATGAAAAACTGTTTTTT. Amino acids: CATSREGRLNEKLFF.